This T cell receptor (beta chain) was profiled in a study of cytomegalovirus exposure and HLA in healthy donors. Study-wide background: The use of the same platform for the 95 to 150 validation repertoires and the approximately 730 first-cohort repertoires was reported by a later analysis.

Germline CDR1 reads SGHTS; CDR2 reads YDEGEE. There are 16 residues in the CDR3. V lost 0 bases, J lost 6 bases, and 7 bases stayed unmatched. On this clone: Its antigen is unidentified.

A roughly 120-subject validation cohort, separate from the 666-subject first cohort, supplied the donors. The study, taken as a whole, reports: The TCR clusters that emerged in the first cohort tended, a later analysis found, to co-occur in the 120 or so validation repertoires. As was reported, the classifier diagnosed cytomegalovirus status with high specificity and sensitivity.

Using immunoSEQ multiplex PCR, the repertoire was profiled, and TCRdb retains in-frame clones only, with some absent. The sample records about 49,000 clones, roughly 94% being singletons. This chain joins TRBV5-8 and TRBJ2-2, with 8 bases matching TRBD1. Sequenced: PBMCs. The origin of this receptor is a young woman in good health and CMV-seropositive. CDR3 loop: CASSLGQGILAGELFF. CDR3 bases: TGTGCCAGCAGCTTGGGACAGGGGATTTTAGCCGGGGAGCTGTTTTTT.